This T cell receptor beta chain stems from a study of cytomegalovirus exposure and HLA in healthy donors. Study context: When 350 to 500 donors were genotyped, roughly 78% of them were found to fall in the Caucasian-associated ancestry cluster.

Study conclusions and caveats: V- and J-gene trimming of TCR beta was linked (in a later analysis) to a missense DCLRE1C variant. The study flagged approximately 180 TCR beta chains as cytomegalovirus-associated.

Concerning this clone: Its cognate antigen is unknown.

A multiplex PCR was run with 60 Vbeta primers and 13 Jbeta primers. Here immunoSEQ multiplex PCR was the method, and the copy in TCRdb shows in-frame clones only, minus some. Altogether fewer than 200,000 clones are present, roughly 80% being singletons, with the ten largest covering less than 4.5%. This receptor was obtained from a young man in good health and CMV-seropositive. The sequenced sample was PBMCs.

Written as DNA, the CDR3 is TGTGCCAGCACCCCCGCGGGGGCAAGTGAGCAGTTCTTC. Protein product: CASTPAGASEQFF. The chain uses TRBV6-5 and TRBJ2-1; possible D gene TRBD2, 7 bases. CDR1 is MNHEY and CDR2 is SVGAGI in the germline V gene. This CDR3 spans 13 amino acids. Between the trimmed V and J ends, which lost 7 bases and 9 bases, there was a span of 16 bases.